This TCR beta chain is drawn from a study of regulatory T cells in long-lasting Graves disease. Study observations and caveats: What was studied was peripheral blood only, and not thyroid tissue. Among the persistent patients, roughly 2,500 public clonotypes were shared, more than the roughly 970 shared among new patients.

V lost 0 bases and J lost 6, with 19 bases in between. This CDR3 has 16 amino acids. The germline V gene has CDR1 SGHKS and CDR2 YYEKEE (reference sequence). In regard to this clonotype: The antigen is undetermined.

Time point meaning: persistent/refractory GD, antithyroid drugs over 5 years with positive TRAb. TCR sequences were obtained from RNA taken from PBMCs. Through Arm-PCR of CDR3 regions and iRepertoire HTBI primers, TCR beta libraries were built. TCRdb processed the multiplex PCR reads anew with MiXCR; each CDR3 protein has one entry. The sample shows a few hundred thousand distinct CDR3 sequences, about a quarter of them seen only once. The sample consisted of peripheral blood mononuclear cells (PBMCs), taken when the disease was refractory, from a patient treated with antithyroid drugs. The TCR sequence derives from a female donor with Graves disease. This sequence joins TRBV5-5 and TRBJ2-7; no definite D call. The CDR3 DNA sequence: TGTGCCAGCAGCTTGGCCAGCGAGATACCGACCTCCGAGCAGTACTTC. Residues: CASSLASEIPTSEQYF.